This section outlines one TCR beta chain sequence together with its context. The method was immunoSEQ multiplex PCR; TCRdb's version includes in-frame clones alone and lacks a portion of them. The sample carries 150,000 to 200,000 clones, around 91% recorded once. The data derive from a study of control samples from healthy donors and cancer patients. V was pared by 1 base and J by 8 bases, with 7 bases of the junction left unmatched. This CDR3 comprises 15 residues. CDR1 is LGHNA, CDR2 YSLEER, per germline. Sequences were obtained from blood. V is TRBV4-3 and J is TRBJ2-1, with TRBD2 matching 8 bases. This clonotype was obtained from a woman in her twenties or thirties in good health. The DNA of the CDR3 is TGCGCCAGCAGCCAAGCCGGGACTAGTTACGATGAGCAGTTCTTC. This sequence encodes CASSQAGTSYDEQFF.